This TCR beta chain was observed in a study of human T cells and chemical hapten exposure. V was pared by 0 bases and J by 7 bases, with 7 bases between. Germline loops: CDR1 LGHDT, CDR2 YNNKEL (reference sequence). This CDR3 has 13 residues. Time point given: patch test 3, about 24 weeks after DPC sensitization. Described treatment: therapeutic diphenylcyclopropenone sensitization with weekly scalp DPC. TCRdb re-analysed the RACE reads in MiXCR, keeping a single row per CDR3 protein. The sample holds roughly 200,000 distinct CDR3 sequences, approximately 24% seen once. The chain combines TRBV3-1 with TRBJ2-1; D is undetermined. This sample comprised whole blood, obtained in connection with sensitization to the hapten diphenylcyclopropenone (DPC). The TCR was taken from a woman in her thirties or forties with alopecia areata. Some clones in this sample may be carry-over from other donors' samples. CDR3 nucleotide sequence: TGTGCCAGCAGCCAAGACACGTTAAATGAGCAGTTCTTC. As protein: CASSQDTLNEQFF.